At least ten counts were recorded for the clone carrying this T cell receptor beta chain. Via MiXCR, TCRdb re-called the 5' RACE reads, giving one row per CDR3 protein. The top ten clones hold 8.5% to 10% of a sample with roughly 350,000 distinct CDR3 sequences, 7% to 9.5% of them seen once. This sample is drawn from a study of identical twins. The CDR3 is 14 residues long. The germline gives CDR1 LGHDT, CDR2 YNNKEL (reference sequence). V dropped 1 base and J dropped 11 bases, with 16 bases sitting between them. V usage is TRBV3-1 and J usage is TRBJ2-3, with a possible D match to TRBD2 (6 bases). The sequence was collected from a woman aged 45-65 years in good health. The material sequenced was naive T cells sorted from blood. The CDR3 protein is CASSQGLRGTGQYF. The CDR3 DNA reads TGTGCCAGCAGCCAAGGCCTCCGGGGGACGGGGCAGTATTTT.